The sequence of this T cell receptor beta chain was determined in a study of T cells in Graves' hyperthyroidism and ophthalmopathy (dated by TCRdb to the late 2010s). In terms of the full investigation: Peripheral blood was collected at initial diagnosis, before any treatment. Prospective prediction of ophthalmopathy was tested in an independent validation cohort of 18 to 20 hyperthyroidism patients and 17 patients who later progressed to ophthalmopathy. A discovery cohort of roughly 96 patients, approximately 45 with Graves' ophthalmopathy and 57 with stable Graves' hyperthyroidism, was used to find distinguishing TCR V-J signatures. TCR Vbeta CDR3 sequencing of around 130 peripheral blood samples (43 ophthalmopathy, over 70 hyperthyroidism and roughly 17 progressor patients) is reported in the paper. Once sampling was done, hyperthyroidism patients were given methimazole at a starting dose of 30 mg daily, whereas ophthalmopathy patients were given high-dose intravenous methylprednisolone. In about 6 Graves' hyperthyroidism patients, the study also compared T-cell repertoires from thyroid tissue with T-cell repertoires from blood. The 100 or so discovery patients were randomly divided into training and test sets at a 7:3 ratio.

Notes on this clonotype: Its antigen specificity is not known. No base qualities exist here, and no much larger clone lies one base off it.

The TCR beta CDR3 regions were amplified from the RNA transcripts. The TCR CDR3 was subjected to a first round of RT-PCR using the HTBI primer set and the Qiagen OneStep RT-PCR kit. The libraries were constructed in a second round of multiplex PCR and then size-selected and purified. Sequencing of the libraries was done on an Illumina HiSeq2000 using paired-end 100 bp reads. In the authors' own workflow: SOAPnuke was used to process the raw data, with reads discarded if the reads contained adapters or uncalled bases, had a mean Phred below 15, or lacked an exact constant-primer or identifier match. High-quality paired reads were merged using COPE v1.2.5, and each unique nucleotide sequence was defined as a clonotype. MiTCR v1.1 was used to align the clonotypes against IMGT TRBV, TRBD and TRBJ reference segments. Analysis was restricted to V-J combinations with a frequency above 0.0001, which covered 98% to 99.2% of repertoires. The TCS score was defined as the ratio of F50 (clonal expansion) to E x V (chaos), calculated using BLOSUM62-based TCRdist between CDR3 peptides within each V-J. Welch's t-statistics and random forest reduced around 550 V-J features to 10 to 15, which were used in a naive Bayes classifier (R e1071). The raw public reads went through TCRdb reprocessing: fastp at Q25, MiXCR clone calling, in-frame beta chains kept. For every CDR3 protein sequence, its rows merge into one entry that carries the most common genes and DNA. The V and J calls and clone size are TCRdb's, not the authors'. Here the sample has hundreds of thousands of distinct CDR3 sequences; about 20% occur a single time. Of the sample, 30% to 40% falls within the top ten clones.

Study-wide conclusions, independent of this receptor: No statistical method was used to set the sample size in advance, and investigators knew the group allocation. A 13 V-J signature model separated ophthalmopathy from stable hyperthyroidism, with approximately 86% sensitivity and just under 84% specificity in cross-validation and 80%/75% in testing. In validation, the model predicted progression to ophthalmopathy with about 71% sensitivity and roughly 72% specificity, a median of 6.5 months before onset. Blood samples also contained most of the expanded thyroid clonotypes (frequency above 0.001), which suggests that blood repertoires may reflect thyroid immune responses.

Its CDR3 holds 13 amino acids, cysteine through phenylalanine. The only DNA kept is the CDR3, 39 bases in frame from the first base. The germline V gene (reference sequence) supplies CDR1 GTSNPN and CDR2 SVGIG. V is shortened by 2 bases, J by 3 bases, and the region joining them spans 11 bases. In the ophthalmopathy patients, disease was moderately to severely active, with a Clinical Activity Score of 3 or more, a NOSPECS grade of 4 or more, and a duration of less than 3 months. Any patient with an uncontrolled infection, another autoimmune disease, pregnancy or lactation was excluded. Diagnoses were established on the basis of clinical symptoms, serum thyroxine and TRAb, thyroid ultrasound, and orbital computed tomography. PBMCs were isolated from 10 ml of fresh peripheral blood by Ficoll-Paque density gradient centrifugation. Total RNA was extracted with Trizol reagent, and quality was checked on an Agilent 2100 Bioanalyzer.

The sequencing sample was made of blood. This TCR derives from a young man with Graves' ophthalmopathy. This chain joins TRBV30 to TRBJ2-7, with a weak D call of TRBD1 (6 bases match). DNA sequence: TGTGCCTGGAGTCCAGGACAGTACTACGAGCAGTACTTC. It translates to CAWSPGQYYEQYF.